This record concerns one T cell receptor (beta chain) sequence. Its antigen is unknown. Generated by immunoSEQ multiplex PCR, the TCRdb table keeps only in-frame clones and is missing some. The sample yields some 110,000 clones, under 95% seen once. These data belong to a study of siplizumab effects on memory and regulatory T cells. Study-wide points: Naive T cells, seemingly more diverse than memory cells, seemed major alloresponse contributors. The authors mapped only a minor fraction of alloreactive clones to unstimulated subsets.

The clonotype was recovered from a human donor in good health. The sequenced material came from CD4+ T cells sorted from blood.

The CDR3 nucleotides read TGTGCCAGCAGCCAAGTTAGAGGAAACACTGAAGCTTTCTTT. Its translation is CASSQVRGNTEAFF. The rearrangement joins TRBV14 to TRBJ1-1; no definite D call. The CDR3 has 14 residues. V dropped 1 base and J dropped 2 bases, with 8 bases sitting between them. Germline V lookup: CDR1 SGHDN, CDR2 FVKESK.